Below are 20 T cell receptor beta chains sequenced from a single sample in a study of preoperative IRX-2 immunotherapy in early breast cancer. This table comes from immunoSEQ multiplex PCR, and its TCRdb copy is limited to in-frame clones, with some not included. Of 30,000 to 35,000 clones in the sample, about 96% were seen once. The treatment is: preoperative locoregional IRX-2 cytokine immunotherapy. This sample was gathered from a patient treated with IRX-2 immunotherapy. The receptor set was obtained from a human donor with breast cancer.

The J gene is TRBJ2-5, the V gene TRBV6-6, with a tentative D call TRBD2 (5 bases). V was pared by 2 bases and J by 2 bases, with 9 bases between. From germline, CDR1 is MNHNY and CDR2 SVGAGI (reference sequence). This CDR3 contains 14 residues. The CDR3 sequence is CASSYPLAQETQYF. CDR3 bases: TGTGCCAGCAGTTACCCCCTAGCTCAAGAGACCCAGTACTTC.

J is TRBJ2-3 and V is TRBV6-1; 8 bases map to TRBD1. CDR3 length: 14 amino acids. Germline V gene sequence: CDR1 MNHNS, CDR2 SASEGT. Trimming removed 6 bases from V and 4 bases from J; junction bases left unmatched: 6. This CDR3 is CASRAQGGPDTQYF. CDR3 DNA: TGTGCCAGCAGAGCACAGGGGGGACCAGATACGCAGTATTTT.

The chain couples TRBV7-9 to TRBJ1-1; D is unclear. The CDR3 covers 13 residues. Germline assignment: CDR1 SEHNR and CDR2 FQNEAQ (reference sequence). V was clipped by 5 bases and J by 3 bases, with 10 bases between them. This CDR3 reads CASSRVADTEAFF. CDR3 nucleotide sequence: TGTGCCAGCAGCCGGGTGGCAGACACTGAAGCTTTCTTT.

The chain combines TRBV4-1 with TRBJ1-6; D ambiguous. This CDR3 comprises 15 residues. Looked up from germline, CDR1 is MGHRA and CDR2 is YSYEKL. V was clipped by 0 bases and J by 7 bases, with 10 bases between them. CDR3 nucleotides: TGCGCCAGCAGCCAAGAATGGGCGGGAAATTCACCCCTCCACTTT. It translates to CASSQEWAGNSPLHF.

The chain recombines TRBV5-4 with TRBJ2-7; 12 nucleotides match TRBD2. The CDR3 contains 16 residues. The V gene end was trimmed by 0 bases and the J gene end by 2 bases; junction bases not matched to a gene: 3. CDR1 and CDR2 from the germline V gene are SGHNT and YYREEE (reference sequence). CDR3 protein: CASSLGLAGAPYEQYF. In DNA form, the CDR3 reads TGTGCCAGCAGCTTGGGACTAGCGGGGGCCCCCTACGAGCAGTACTTC.

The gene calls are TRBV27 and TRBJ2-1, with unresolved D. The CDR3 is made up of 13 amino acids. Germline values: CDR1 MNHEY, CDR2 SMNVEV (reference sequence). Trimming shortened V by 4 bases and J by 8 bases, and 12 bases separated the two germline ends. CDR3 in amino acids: CASSYFAGDEQFF. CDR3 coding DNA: TGTGCCAGCAGTTACTTTGCTGGGGATGAGCAGTTCTTC.

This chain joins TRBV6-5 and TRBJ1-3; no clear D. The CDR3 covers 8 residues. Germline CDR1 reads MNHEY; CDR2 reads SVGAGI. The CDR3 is CGRNTIYF. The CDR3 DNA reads TGTGGAAGAAACACCATATATTTT.

The CDR3 bases are TGTGCCAGTATTTCGTTTGGCGCTGAAGCTTTCTTT. Translated: CASISFGAEAFF. The chain has TRBV19 and TRBJ1-1; D is undetermined. V lost 7 bases and J lost 6, with 12 bases in between. Germline CDR1 reads LNHDA; CDR2 reads SQIVND (reference sequence). The CDR3 sequence is 12 residues long.

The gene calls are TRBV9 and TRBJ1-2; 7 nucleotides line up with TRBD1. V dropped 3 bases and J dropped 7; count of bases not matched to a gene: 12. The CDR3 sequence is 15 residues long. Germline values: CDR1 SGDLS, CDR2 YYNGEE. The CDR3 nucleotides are TGTGCCAGCAGCGCCTTGGGACAGCACGGGGGTGGCTACACCTTC. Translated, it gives CASSALGQHGGGYTF. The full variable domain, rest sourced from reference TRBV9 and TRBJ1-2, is DSGVTQTPKHLITATGQRVTLRCSPRSGDLSVYWYQQSLDQGLQFLIQYYNGEERAKGNILERFSAQQFPDLHSELNLSSLELGDSALYFCASSALGQHGGGYTFGSGTRLTVV.

As DNA, the CDR3 is TGTGCCAGCAGCAACCCGGGTCATGCCTACGAGCAGTACTTC. This gives the protein CASSNPGHAYEQYF. The chain couples TRBV21-1 to TRBJ2-7; TRBD2, as called in the table, went unchecked against the DNA. TRBV21-1 is a pseudogene locus. The CDR3 covers 14 residues.

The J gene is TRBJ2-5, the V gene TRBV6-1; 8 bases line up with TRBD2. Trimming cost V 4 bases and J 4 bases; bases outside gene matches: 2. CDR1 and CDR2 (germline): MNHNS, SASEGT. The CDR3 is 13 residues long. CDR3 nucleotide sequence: TGTGCCAGCAGTGGAGGACTAGCAGAGACCCAGTACTTC. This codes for CASSGGLAETQYF.

The CDR3 DNA reads as TGTGCCAGCAGCTTCCAATCCTCAGGGGCTAACGAGCAGTACTTC. Translated: CASSFQSSGANEQYF. The chain combines TRBV11-2 with TRBJ2-7, with a weak D call TRBD1 (6 bases). This CDR3 has 15 residues. V gave up 3 bases and J gave up 5 bases, with 17 bases separating them. Per germline, CDR1 SGHAT and CDR2 FQNNGV.

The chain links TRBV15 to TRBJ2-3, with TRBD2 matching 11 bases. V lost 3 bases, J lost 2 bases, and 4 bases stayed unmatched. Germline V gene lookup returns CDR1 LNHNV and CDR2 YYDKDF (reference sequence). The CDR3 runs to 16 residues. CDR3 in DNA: TGTGCCACCAGCAGGACTAGCGGGGCCTACACAGATACGCAGTATTTT. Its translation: CATSRTSGAYTDTQYF.

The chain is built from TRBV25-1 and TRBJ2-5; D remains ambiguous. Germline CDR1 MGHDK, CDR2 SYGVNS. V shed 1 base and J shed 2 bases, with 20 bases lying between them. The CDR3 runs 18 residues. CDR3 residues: CASSESAVDPFWQETQYF. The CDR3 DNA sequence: TGTGCCAGCAGTGAATCCGCAGTAGACCCATTCTGGCAAGAGACCCAGTACTTC.

The CDR3 reads CAISESPGNQPQHF. CDR3 coding DNA: TGTGCCATCAGTGAGTCCCCAGGCAATCAGCCCCAGCATTTT. The V and J genes are TRBV10-3 and TRBJ1-5, with D uncertain. Germline V gene data show CDR1 as ENHRY and CDR2 as SYGVKD. The CDR3 is 14 residues long. Deletions cut 0 bases from V and 2 bases from J, with 5 bases between.

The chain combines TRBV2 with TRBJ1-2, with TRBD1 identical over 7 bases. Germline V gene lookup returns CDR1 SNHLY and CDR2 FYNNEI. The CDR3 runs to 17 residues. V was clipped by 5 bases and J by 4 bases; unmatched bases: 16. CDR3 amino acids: CASSRTGTETASYGYTF. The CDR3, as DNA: TGTGCCAGCAGTAGAACCGGGACAGAAACAGCATCCTATGGCTACACCTTC.

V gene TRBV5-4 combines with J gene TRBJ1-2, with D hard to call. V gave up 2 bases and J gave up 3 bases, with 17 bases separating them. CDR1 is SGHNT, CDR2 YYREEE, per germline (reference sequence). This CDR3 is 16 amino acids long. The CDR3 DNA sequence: TGTGCCAGCAGCTTAGGGATCGATGTGAAGGACTATGGCTACACCTTC. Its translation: CASSLGIDVKDYGYTF.

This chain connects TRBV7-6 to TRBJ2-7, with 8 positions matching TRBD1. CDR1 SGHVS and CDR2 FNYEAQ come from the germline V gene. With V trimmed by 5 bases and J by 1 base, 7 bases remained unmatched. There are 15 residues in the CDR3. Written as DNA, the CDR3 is TGTGCCAGCAGCCTAACACGGACAGGGTCCTACGAGCAGTACTTC. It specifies CASSLTRTGSYEQYF. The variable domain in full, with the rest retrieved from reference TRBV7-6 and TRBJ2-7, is GAGVSQSPRYKVTKRGQDVALRCDPISGHVSLYWYRQALGQGPEFLTYFNYEAQQDKSGLPNDRFSAERPEGSISTLTIQRTEQRDSAMYRCASSLTRTGSYEQYFGPGTRLTVT.

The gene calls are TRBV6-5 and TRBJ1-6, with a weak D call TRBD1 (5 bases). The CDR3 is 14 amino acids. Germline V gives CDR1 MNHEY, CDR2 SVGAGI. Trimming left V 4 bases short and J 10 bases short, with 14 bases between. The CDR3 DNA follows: TGTGCCAGCAGTTCAGGGAGGCGGGAATCACCCCTCCACTTT. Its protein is CASSSGRRESPLHF.

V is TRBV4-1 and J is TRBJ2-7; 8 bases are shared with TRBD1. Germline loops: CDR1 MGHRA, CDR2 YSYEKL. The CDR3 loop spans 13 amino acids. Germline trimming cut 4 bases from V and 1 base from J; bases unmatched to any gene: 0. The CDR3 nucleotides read TGCGCCAGCAGCCGGACAGGGTCCTACGAGCAGTACTTC. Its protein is CASSRTGSYEQYF.